This T cell receptor beta chain originates from a study of control samples from healthy donors and cancer patients. V was clipped by 5 bases and J by 3 bases, with 11 bases between them. Germline lookup yields CDR1 SGHVS and CDR2 FNYEAQ. CDR3 length: 13 amino acids. Sequencing used immunoSEQ multiplex PCR; TCRdb keeps in-frame clones, though not all of them. The sample contains more than 95,000 clones, around 87% of which appear only once. The sample comprised blood. This receptor was identified in a man between 40 and 49 years old in good health. The J gene is TRBJ2-7, the V gene TRBV7-6; D might be TRBD1 (6 bases). CDR3 sequence reads: CASSRTEGYEQYF. DNA of the CDR3: TGTGCCAGCAGCCGGACAGAAGGCTACGAGCAGTACTTC.